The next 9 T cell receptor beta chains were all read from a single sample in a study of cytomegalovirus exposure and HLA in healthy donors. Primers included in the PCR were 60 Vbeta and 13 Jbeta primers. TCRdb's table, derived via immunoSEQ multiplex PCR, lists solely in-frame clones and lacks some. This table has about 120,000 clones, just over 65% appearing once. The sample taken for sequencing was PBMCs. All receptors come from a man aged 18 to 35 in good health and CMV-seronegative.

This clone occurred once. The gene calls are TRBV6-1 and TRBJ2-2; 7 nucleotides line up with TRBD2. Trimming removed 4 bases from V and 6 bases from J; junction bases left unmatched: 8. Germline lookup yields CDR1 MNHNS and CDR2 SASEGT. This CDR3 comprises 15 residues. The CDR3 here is CASSAQGGVAGELFF. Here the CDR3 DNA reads TGTGCCAGCAGTGCTCAGGGAGGGGTGGCCGGGGAGCTGTTTTTT.

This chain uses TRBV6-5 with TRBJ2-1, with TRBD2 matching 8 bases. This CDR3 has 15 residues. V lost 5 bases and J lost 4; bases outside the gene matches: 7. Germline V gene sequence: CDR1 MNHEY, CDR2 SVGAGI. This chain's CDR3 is CASSRSGIRYNEQFF. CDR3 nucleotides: TGTGCCAGCAGTCGTAGCGGGATAAGGTACAATGAGCAGTTCTTC.

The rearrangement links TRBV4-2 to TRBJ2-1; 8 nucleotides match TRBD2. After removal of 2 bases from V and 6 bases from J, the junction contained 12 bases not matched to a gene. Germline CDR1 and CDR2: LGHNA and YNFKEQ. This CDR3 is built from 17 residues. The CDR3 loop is CASSQRGVGGAGNEQFF. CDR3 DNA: TGTGCCAGCAGCCAAAGAGGTGTCGGGGGGGCCGGCAATGAGCAGTTCTTC.

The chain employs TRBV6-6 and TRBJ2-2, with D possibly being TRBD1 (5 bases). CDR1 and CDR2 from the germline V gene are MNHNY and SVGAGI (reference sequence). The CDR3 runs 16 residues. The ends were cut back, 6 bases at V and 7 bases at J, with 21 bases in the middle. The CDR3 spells CASSYWLQAPDGELFF. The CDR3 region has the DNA TGTGCCAGCAGCTATTGGCTACAGGCCCCGGACGGGGAGCTGTTTTTT.

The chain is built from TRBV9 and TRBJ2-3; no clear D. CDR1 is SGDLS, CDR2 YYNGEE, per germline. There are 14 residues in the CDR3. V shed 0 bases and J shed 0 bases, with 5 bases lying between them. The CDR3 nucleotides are TGTGCCAGCAGCGTAGAACAGAGCACAGATACGCAGTATTTT. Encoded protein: CASSVEQSTDTQYF.

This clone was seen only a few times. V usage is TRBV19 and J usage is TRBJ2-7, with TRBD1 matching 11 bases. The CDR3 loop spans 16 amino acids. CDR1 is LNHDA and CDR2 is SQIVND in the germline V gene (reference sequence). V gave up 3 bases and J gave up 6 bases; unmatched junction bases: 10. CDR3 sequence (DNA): TGTGCCAGTAGTATTTCCGGACAGGGGGCTTCACGCGAGCAGTACTTC. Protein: CASSISGQGASREQYF.

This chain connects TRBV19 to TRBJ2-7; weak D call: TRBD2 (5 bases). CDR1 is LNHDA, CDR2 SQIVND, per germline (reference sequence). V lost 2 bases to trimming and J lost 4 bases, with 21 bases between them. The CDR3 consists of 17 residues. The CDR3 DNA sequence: TGTGCCAGTAGTATATCGGTGGCGGGCCCACTGGCGTACGAGCAGTACTTC. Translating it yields CASSISVAGPLAYEQYF.

The CDR3 spells CASSTERAWETQYF. CDR3 sequence (DNA): TGTGCCAGCAGCACCGAAAGAGCCTGGGAGACCCAGTACTTC. V gene TRBV5-4 combines with J gene TRBJ2-5; D gene unclear. The CDR3 runs 14 residues. Trimming left V 4 bases short and J 5 bases short, with 15 bases between. The germline V gene has CDR1 SGHNT and CDR2 YYREEE (reference sequence). The full variable domain, completed using reference TRBV5-4 and TRBJ2-5, is ETGVTQSPTHLIKTRGQQVTLRCSSQSGHNTVSWYQQALGQGPQFIFQYYREEENGRGNFPPRFSGLQFPNYSSELNVNALELDDSALYLCASSTERAWETQYFGPGTRLLVL.

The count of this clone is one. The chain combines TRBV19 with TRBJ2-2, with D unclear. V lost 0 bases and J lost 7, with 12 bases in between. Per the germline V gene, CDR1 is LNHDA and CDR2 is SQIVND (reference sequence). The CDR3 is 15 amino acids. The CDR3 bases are TGTGCCAGTAGTATAGAGTACGGTCGCAACGGGGAGCTGTTTTTT. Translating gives CASSIEYGRNGELFF.